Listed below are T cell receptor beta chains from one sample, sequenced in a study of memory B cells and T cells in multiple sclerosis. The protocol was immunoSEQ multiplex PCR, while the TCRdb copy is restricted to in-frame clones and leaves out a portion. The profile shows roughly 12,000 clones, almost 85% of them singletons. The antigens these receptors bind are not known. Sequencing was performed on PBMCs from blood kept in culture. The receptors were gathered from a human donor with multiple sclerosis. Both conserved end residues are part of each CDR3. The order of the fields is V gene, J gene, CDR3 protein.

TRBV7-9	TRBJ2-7	CASRLEGTTYEQYF
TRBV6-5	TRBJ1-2	CASSLGYGYTF
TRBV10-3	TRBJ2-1	CAISETSGGNYEQFF
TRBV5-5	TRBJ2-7	CASSSARTGIEQYF
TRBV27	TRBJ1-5	CASRGQGDDQPQHF
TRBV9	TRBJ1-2	CASSGTTGIHYGYTF
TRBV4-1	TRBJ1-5	CASSRDPGQNSNQPQHF
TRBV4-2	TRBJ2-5	CASSQAGNIETQYF
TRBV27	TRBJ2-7	CASSLSRVHEQYF
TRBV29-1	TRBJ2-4	CSVGGASKNIQYF
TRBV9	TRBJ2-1	CASSPGVGALDEQFF
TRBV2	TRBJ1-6	CASSEMGGWSSYNSPLHF
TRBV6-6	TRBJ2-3	CASSYVAGTDTQYF
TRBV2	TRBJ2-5	CASSEWGQNQETQYF
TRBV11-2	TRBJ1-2	CASSWTVLYGYTF
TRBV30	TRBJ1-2	CAWSLQGDYGYTF
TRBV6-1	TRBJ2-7	CASSKDSYEQYF
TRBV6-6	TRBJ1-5	CASTTDVDQPQHF
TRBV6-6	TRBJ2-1	CASSFSGEQFF
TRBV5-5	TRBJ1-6	CASSPGSGDSPLHF
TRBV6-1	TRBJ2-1	CASSERWDRASYNEQFF
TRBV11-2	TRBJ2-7	CASSLAGKALYEQYF